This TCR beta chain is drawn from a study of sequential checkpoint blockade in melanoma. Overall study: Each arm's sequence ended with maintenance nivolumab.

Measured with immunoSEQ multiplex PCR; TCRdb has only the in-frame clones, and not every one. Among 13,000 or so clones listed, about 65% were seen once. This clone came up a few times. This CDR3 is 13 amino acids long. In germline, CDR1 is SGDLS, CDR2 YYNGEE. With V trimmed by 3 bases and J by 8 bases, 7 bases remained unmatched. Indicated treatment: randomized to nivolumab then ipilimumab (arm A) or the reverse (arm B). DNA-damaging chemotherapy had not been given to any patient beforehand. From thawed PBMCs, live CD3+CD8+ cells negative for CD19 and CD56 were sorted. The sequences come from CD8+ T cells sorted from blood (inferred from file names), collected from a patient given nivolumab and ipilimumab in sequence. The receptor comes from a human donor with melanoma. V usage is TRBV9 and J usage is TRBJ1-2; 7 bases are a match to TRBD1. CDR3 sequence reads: CASSDGTDKGYTF. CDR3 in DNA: TGTGCCAGCAGCGACGGGACAGATAAAGGCTACACCTTC.